The clone carrying this T cell receptor (beta chain) was counted a few times. Its antigen is currently unknown. Only in-frame clones appear in the TCRdb table, and some are missing; sequencing was by immunoSEQ multiplex PCR. The sample has tens of thousands of clones, approximately 73% seen once; the top ten hold around 5.5%. This specimen belongs to a study of vaccination effects on CD4 cells after COVID-19. In the study overall: Two doses of BNT162b2 or mRNA-1273 vaccine were administered to participants.

Study outcomes and limitations: Mainly new clones induced by vaccination were found among post-vaccine spike-reactive clones in convalescents.

Antigen-specific CD4+ T cells were expanded with viral peptide pools in the ViraFEST assay before sequencing. At the end of roughly 9 days of culture, CD4+ T cells were isolated. Confirmation by PCR established that the person had SARS-CoV-2 infection between March and December 2020. Days 3 and 7 saw half the medium replaced with IL-2 medium. The sample was CD4+ T cells from PBMCs cultured with HIV peptides, taken before COVID-19 vaccination. The subset here: HIV-1 Nef peptide pool negative control/reference culture. The source is a human donor who had a prior SARS-CoV-2 infection.

CDR3 loop: CASSQRGGTEAFF. CDR3 sequence (DNA): TGTGCCAGCAGCCAACGAGGGGGCACTGAAGCTTTCTTT. The V and J genes are TRBV4-2 and TRBJ1-1; D perhaps matches TRBD1 (6 bases). The CDR3 contains 13 residues. The germline V gene encodes CDR1 LGHNA and CDR2 YNFKEQ. Trimming pared 2 bases from V and 4 bases from J, leaving 8 bases between.